The sequence of this T cell receptor beta chain was determined in a study of beta chain features in type 1 diabetes. Whole-study results and caveats: The study found moderately but significantly shorter TCRB CDR3s in all four CD4+ subsets of Type 1 diabetes patients. PCR might favor shorter templates, equally in patients and controls. Relative to healthy donors, patients appeared to have naive, central memory and Treg TCRB repertoires that were more similar.

The authors reverse transcribed all of the isolated RNA, so sequencing captured expressed TCRB transcripts. Sequenced by immunoSEQ multiplex PCR; TCRdb stores in-frame clones only, minus some. The sample has about 660,000 clones; over 12% are singletons. This clone was counted a few times. What it recognizes is unknown. Around 120 mL of blood, on average, came from one heparinised draw per donor. The sequenced material came from naive CD4+ T cells from blood. This TCR was recovered from a man younger than 35 with type 1 diabetes.

CDR3 sequence (DNA): TGTGCCAGCAGCCACTGGACAGGGGAAGATGAGCAGTTCTTC. Translation: CASSHWTGEDEQFF. V usage is TRBV14 and J usage is TRBJ2-1, with 9 bases matching TRBD1. CDR1 is SGHDN and CDR2 is FVKESK in the germline V gene. CDR3 size: 14 residues. The V and J ends lost 3 bases and 8 bases, in that order; junction bases with no gene match: 5.